One sample yielded the 5 T cell receptor beta chains listed below, sequenced in a study of identifying expanded T cells in peripheral blood. The assay was immunoSEQ multiplex PCR, and TCRdb's table has in-frame clones only and misses some. The sample contains under 110,000 clones, around nine tenths of which appear only once. Sequencing was performed on blood. Every receptor here comes from a person aged 18 to 75 in good health.

V is TRBV4-2 and J is TRBJ2-7; TRBD2 might be the D (5 bases). The CDR3 contains 13 residues. V dropped 1 base and J dropped 7 bases, with 11 bases sitting between them. Germline CDR1 LGHNA, CDR2 YNFKEQ. In nucleotides, the CDR3 is TGTGCCAGCAGCCAAGCCGGGGTCCAGGAGCAGTACTTC. This sequence encodes CASSQAGVQEQYF.

This chain joins TRBV7-2 and TRBJ1-3; D possibly corresponds to TRBD1 (5 bases). Trimming stripped 1 base from V and 8 bases from J, with 12 bases between. Germline CDR1 is SGHTA and CDR2 is FQGNSA. The CDR3 extends over 14 amino acids. The CDR3 sequence is CASSLGRELDTIYF. The CDR3 DNA sequence: TGTGCCAGCAGCTTAGGCAGGGAGTTGGACACCATATATTTT. Full variable domain (outside the CDR3, taken from reference TRBV7-2 and TRBJ1-3): GAGVSQSPSNKVTEKGKDVELRCDPISGHTALYWYRQSLGQGLEFLIYFQGNSAPDKSGLPSDRFSAERTGGSVSTLTIQRTQQEDSAVYLCASSLGRELDTIYFGEGSWLTVV.

This clone came up once. The chain uses TRBV4-2 and TRBJ2-7; D may be TRBD1 or TRBD2 (5 bases each). The CDR3 loop spans 12 amino acids. Looked up from germline, CDR1 is LGHNA and CDR2 is YNFKEQ. Trimming cost V 1 base and J 7 bases, with 8 bases left between them. The CDR3 region is CASSQVRGEQYF. CDR3 coding DNA: TGTGCCAGCAGCCAAGTGAGGGGAGAGCAGTACTTC.

The gene calls are TRBV28 and TRBJ1-4; TRBD1 matches 8 bases. There are 15 residues in the CDR3. V lost 5 bases, J lost 6 bases, and 8 bases stayed unmatched. CDR1 and CDR2 from the germline V gene are MDHEN and SYDVKM. The DNA of the CDR3 is TGTGCCAGCAGTATCTCAGGGGGCGCCGATGAAAAACTGTTTTTT. Amino acid sequence: CASSISGGADEKLFF.

J is TRBJ1-6 and V is TRBV6-6; D call uncertain. Trimming removed 6 bases at V and 3 bases at J, with 9 bases between. The CDR3 contains 14 residues. Germline V gives CDR1 MNHNY, CDR2 SVGAGI (reference sequence). The CDR3 region is CASSSESYNSPLHF. CDR3 nucleotide sequence: TGTGCCAGCAGCTCCGAGAGCTATAATTCACCCCTCCACTTT.